Here is one T cell receptor beta chain with its context. The antigen is not known. The entry originates in a study of cytomegalovirus exposure and HLA in healthy donors. PCR was performed using 60 Vbeta and 13 Jbeta primers. Profiled with immunoSEQ multiplex PCR; TCRdb holds only in-frame clones, not every one. The sample includes about 67,000 clones, 75% to 90% of them seen just once. V dropped 2 bases and J dropped 8 bases, with 13 bases sitting between them. Germline V gene data show CDR1 as SGHRS and CDR2 as YFSETQ. This CDR3 has 13 amino acids. Overall study findings and caveats: Presence/absence comparisons presumed near-even sequencing depth among donors. Solely CMV serostatus was available to characterize immune exposure. For cytomegalovirus status, the classifier reportedly gave diagnoses with high specificity and sensitivity. Association of 17,000 or so TCR beta sequences with HLA alleles was found at 0.05 false discovery rate in a later analysis.

The specimen was PBMCs. V and J are TRBV5-1 and TRBJ1-2; D is unclear. This clonotype was sampled from a woman aged 30 to 39 in good health and CMV-seropositive. CDR3 in amino acids: CASSFTPLRGYTF. The CDR3 DNA reads as TGCGCCAGCAGCTTTACCCCCCTGCGGGGCTACACCTTC.